The present entry profiles one T cell receptor beta chain with its context. Its antigen is still unknown. This sample was included in a study of cytomegalovirus exposure and HLA in healthy donors. General study findings and limits: In an earlier analysis, about 87% or about 30%: the productive usage of most TCR beta V segments.

The PCR contained 60 Vbeta and 13 Jbeta primers. Only in-frame clones appear in the TCRdb table, and some are missing; sequencing was by immunoSEQ multiplex PCR. This sample has approximately 70,000 clones, with roughly 80% found just once. Germline CDR1 is SGHDT and CDR2 is YYEEEE. The CDR3 extends over 18 amino acids. Trimming pared 4 bases from V and 0 bases from J, leaving 17 bases between. Sequencing was done on a sample of PBMCs. This receptor was identified in a woman aged 25 to 39 in good health and CMV-seronegative. The chain is built from TRBV5-6 and TRBJ1-6, with a weak D call TRBD1 (5 bases). The CDR3 DNA reads as TGTGCCAGCAGCCCCGACCGAAGGGGAAGCTCCTATAATTCACCCCTCCACTTT. Encoded protein: CASSPDRRGSSYNSPLHF.